This TCR beta chain was captured by sequencing in a study of blood T cell repertoires in COVID-19. In the study overall: Acute and convalescent COVID-19 specimens originated in the United States, Italy and Spain. The cDNA or gDNA used as material had been derived from T cells, B-cell-depleted T cells, or PBMCs.

This clone is deemed medium-sized. V lost 5 bases and J 1 base, leaving 11 bases between the germline ends. CDR1 is SNHLY, CDR2 FYNNEI, per germline. This CDR3 has 14 residues. Study processing details: Scientists estimated how many nucleated cells there were by amplifying reference gene primers. The repertoire was sequenced with immunoSEQ multiplex PCR; TCRdb's copy has only in-frame clones and lacks some. That table is the source of V, J and clone size, and D and trimming were worked out from the DNA. This table has fewer than 50,000 clones, just under 70% appearing once. The specimen was peripheral blood. V and J are TRBV2 and TRBJ1-1; D possibly corresponds to TRBD1 (5 bases). The clonotype was recovered from an older man with acute or convalescent COVID-19. The CDR3 loop reads CASSWGVRNTEAFF. For the CDR3, the DNA is TGTGCCAGCAGTTGGGGGGTTCGGAACACTGAAGCTTTCTTT.